This entry lists 6 T cell receptor beta chains sequenced from one sample in a study of CD8 T cells in Susac syndrome. Reverse transcription of 0.5 to 1 ug RNA was carried out with random hexamers. TCRdb processed the immunoSEQ multiplex PCR reads anew with MiXCR; each CDR3 protein has one entry. The sample holds some 250,000 distinct CDR3 sequences, almost 97% seen once. Sequencing used CD4+ T cells from PBMCs. All receptors derive from a human donor with Susac syndrome.

The genes are TRBV9 and TRBJ2-7, with 10 bases aligning to TRBD1. The CDR3 is 15 residues long. CDR1 and CDR2 (germline): SGDLS, YYNGEE. V lost 0 bases and J lost 3; bases outside the gene matches: 3. This CDR3 is CASSVVGDRGYEQYF. CDR3 in DNA: TGTGCCAGCAGCGTAGTAGGGGACAGGGGCTACGAGCAGTACTTC.

The chain combines TRBV25-1 with TRBJ1-1; the match to TRBD1 covers 9 bases. The CDR3 totals 16 residues. V shed 3 bases and J 4 bases; nucleotides not matched to a gene: 9. Germline CDR1 is MGHDK and CDR2 is SYGVNS. The CDR3 is CASSEGGTGKFTEAFF. CDR3 DNA: TGTGCCAGCAGTGAGGGCGGGACAGGGAAGTTCACTGAAGCTTTCTTT.

The rearrangement joins TRBV24-1 to TRBJ1-1; D possibly corresponds to TRBD1 (6 bases). This CDR3 has 13 residues. CDR1 is KGHDR, CDR2 SFDVKD, per germline. Trimming shortened V by 4 bases and J by 6 bases, and 11 bases separated the two germline ends. CDR3 sequence: CATSDPGHSEAFF. CDR3 sequence (DNA): TGTGCCACCAGTGACCCGGGACATTCTGAAGCTTTCTTT.

This clonotype came up once. J is TRBJ1-2 and V is TRBV30; TRBD1 matches 11 bases. There are 13 residues in the CDR3. Per germline, CDR1 GTSNPN and CDR2 SVGIG (reference sequence). J lost 7 bases, V lost 7 bases, and 8 bases had no gene match. The CDR3 region is CAYWTGTGGGYTF. DNA of the CDR3: TGTGCCTACTGGACCGGGACAGGGGGTGGCTACACCTTC.

For the CDR3, the DNA is TGCAGTGCTAACCTAGGGACTAGCTACAATGAGCAGTTCTTC. It encodes CSANLGTSYNEQFF. The chain has TRBV20-1 and TRBJ2-1, with 8 bases identical to TRBD2. CDR3 length: 14 residues. CDR1 DFQATT and CDR2 SNEGSKA come from the germline V gene (reference sequence). The junction had 5 bases not matched to a gene; V was cut back by 4 bases and J by 3 bases.

The V and J genes are TRBV3-1 and TRBJ2-5; the D is unclear. CDR3 length: 14 amino acids. V was pared by 0 bases and J by 5 bases, with 10 bases between. Germline V gives CDR1 LGHDT, CDR2 YNNKEL (reference sequence). The CDR3, as DNA: TGTGCCAGCAGCCAAGACTTCCTATCGGAGACCCAGTACTTC. It encodes CASSQDFLSETQYF.